This T cell receptor beta chain came from a study of T-cell memory formation after mild COVID-19. Study-wide points: Contracting clones from day 15 to 85 had balanced CD4/CD8; later expanders favoured CD4+. Nothing showed for sure that second-wave clones peaking on day 37 were SARS-CoV-2 specific. Memory cells collected pre-infection included some clones that later responded, suggesting cross-reactive memory joined.

TCR alpha and TCR beta cDNA libraries with sample barcodes and UMIs came from 5'RACE using constant-segment primers. Using its own MiXCR run on the 5' RACE reads, TCRdb lists one record per CDR3 protein. The sample carries approximately 290,000 distinct CDR3 sequences, roughly 8.2% recorded once. Per germline, CDR1 SGHTS and CDR2 YDEGEE. Trimming left V 5 bases short and J 2 bases short, with 12 bases between. CDR3 length: 14 residues. A remark on this clonotype: Its antigen is currently unknown.

The sample consisted of PBMCs or a T cell subset sorted from them (not recorded which). The chain recombines TRBV5-8 with TRBJ2-3; tentatively, D is TRBD2 (5 bases). The clonotype comes from a man aged 18 to 30 who had mild COVID-19 (a few samples of this study predate the infection). Cell type and time point are not known. Here the CDR3 DNA reads TGTGCCAGCAGTTCCGGGGTCTACACAGATACGCAGTATTTT. It yields the protein CASSSGVYTDTQYF.